The 29 T cell receptor beta chains below all came from one sample that was sequenced in a study of T cells in Graves' hyperthyroidism and ophthalmopathy. Template material for amplifying TCR beta CDR3 regions consisted of RNA transcripts. RT-PCR in the first round (using the HTBI primer set) targeted the TCR CDR3. MiXCR, applied by TCRdb to the multiplex PCR reads, yields one record per CDR3 protein. Among under 250,000 distinct CDR3 sequences listed, almost 25% were seen once. The sequenced sample was blood. All receptors come from a middle-aged woman with Graves' ophthalmopathy.

This clonotype showed up many times. The V gene is TRBV20-1, the J gene TRBJ1-2; D uncertain. Looked up from germline, CDR1 is DFQATT and CDR2 is SNEGSKA (reference sequence). The CDR3 extends over 15 amino acids. V was trimmed by 0 bases and J by 2 bases, leaving 13 bases between them. The CDR3 region has the DNA TGCAGTGCTAGAGAACTATCGCCAGGAAACTATGGCTACACCTTC. This translates into CSARELSPGNYGYTF.

This clonotype was picked up many times. The gene calls are TRBV28 and TRBJ2-4, with 7 positions matching TRBD1. V shed 7 bases and J 6 bases; nucleotides not matched to a gene: 12. Germline V CDR1 and CDR2: MDHEN, SYDVKM. The CDR3 runs 15 residues. The chain's CDR3 is CASNYRTGVVNIQYF. The CDR3 DNA reads TGTGCCAGCAATTATCGGACAGGAGTAGTAAACATTCAGTACTTC.

This clonotype was seen repeatedly, ten times or more. The genes are TRBV12-3 or TRBV12-4 and TRBJ1-5; TRBD1 matches at 7 bases. Trimming at V came to 3 bases and at J to 11 bases, leaving 16 bases not matched to a gene. This CDR3 region has 16 residues. As DNA, the CDR3 is TGTGCCAGCAGTTTTTCCTTTGAGGGGGCCGTGGGGGCCCAGCATTTT. Amino acids: CASSFSFEGAVGAQHF.

This clonotype has ten or more counts. The V call is TRBV9, the J call TRBJ2-7; TRBD2 agrees at 8 bases. There are 16 residues in the CDR3. Losses at the gene ends were 2 bases for V and 3 bases for J; bases not matched to a gene: 10. The V gene's germline CDR1 is SGDLS and CDR2 YYNGEE. Written as DNA, the CDR3 is TGTGCCAGCAGCGTTTACGGGCTAGCGGGCAACTACGAGCAGTACTTC. Its protein product is CASSVYGLAGNYEQYF.

This clonotype has a count of ten or more. This CDR3 is CASSSRGRSYEQYF. DNA of the CDR3: TGTGCCAGCAGTAGTAGGGGACGGTCCTACGAGCAGTACTTC. This chain connects TRBV2 to TRBJ2-7; D assignment may be TRBD1 or TRBD2 (5 bases each). Between the trimmed V and J ends, which lost 5 bases and 1 base, there was a span of 12 bases. Germline V gene data show CDR1 as SNHLY and CDR2 as FYNNEI. This CDR3 is 14 amino acids long.

Many counts were recorded for this clonotype. The gene calls are TRBV7-9 and TRBJ2-2; D call uncertain. The V end was cut by 5 bases, the J end by 7 bases, with 8 bases between. This CDR3 is built from 12 residues. CDR1 is SEHNR, CDR2 FQNEAQ, per germline (reference sequence). The CDR3 nucleotides are TGTGCCAGCAGCGCGATGAGCGGGGAGCTGTTTTTT. Translation gives CASSAMSGELFF.

This clonotype was counted ten times or more. This chain uses TRBV28 with TRBJ1-5; TRBD1 agrees at 9 bases. J was trimmed by 3 bases and V by 5 bases; bases with no gene match: 5. The germline CDR1 and CDR2 sequences are MDHEN and SYDVKM. This CDR3 is 15 amino acids long. CDR3 region: CASSPQGAFNQPQHF. In DNA, the CDR3 is TGTGCCAGCAGTCCACAGGGGGCGTTCAATCAGCCCCAGCATTTT.

This clonotype was recorded many times. V is TRBV11-2 and J is TRBJ2-5; 11 bases agree with TRBD2. V lost 7 bases, J lost 3 bases, and 4 bases stayed unmatched. Germline CDR1 reads SGHAT; CDR2 reads FQNNGV. This CDR3 has 14 amino acids. CDR3 in amino acids: CASKPGLAEETQYF. As DNA, the CDR3 is TGTGCCAGCAAACCGGGACTAGCGGAAGAGACCCAGTACTTC. The complete variable domain, with remaining parts taken from reference TRBV11-2 and TRBJ2-5, reads EAGVAQSPRYKIIEKRQSVAFWCNPISGHATLYWYQQILGQGPKLLIQFQNNGVVDDSQLPKDRFSAERLKGVDSTLKIQPAKLEDSAVYLCASKPGLAEETQYFGPGTRLLVL.

This clonotype appeared a few times. The chain joins TRBV5-4 to TRBJ1-1; no clear D. Germline V gives CDR1 SGHNT, CDR2 YYREEE (reference sequence). Trimming shortened V by 1 base and J by 1 base, and 11 bases separated the two germline ends. The CDR3 extends over 15 amino acids. The CDR3 protein is CASSLSATSNTEAFF. The CDR3, as DNA: TGTGCCAGCAGCTTGAGTGCGACTTCGAACACTGAAGCTTTCTTT.

This sequence joins TRBV6-1 and TRBJ1-5; no definite D call. V was cut by 6 bases and J by 1 base, with 13 bases left in between. CDR1 and CDR2 from the germline V gene are MNHNS and SASEGT. The CDR3 length is 15 residues. CDR3 protein: CASRAMTKSNQPQHF. The CDR3 region has the DNA TGTGCCAGCAGGGCAATGACGAAGAGCAATCAGCCCCAGCATTTT.

Ten or more counts support this clonotype. J is TRBJ1-5 and V is TRBV19, with 10 nucleotides matching TRBD1. The CDR3 has 15 residues. Per the germline V gene, CDR1 is LNHDA and CDR2 is SQIVND (reference sequence). Trimming took 5 bases from V and 3 from J; bases not matched to a gene: 4. This CDR3 is CASSPGTGDNQPQHF. CDR3 bases: TGTGCCAGTAGTCCAGGGACAGGGGACAATCAGCCCCAGCATTTT.

V usage is TRBV10-3 and J usage is TRBJ2-7; TRBD1 aligns across 9 bases. V lost 0 bases and J lost 6; bases outside the gene matches: 0. CDR3 size: 13 residues. Germline values: CDR1 ENHRY, CDR2 SYGVKD. In DNA, the CDR3 is TGTGCCATCAGTGAGTCGACAGGGGGCGAGCAGTACTTC. As protein: CAISESTGGEQYF.

This clonotype was seen many times. The chain links TRBV11-1 to TRBJ2-1; D not resolved. CDR1 and CDR2 from the germline V gene are SGHAT and FQDESV (reference sequence). This CDR3 spans 14 amino acids. The V and J ends lost 5 bases and 0 bases respectively, with 8 bases between them. Here the CDR3 reads CASSERGSYNEQFF. Written as DNA, the CDR3 is TGTGCCAGCAGCGAGAGAGGCTCCTACAATGAGCAGTTCTTC.

V is TRBV20-1 and J is TRBJ2-5, with 7 nucleotides matching TRBD2. CDR1 is DFQATT, CDR2 SNEGSKA, per germline (reference sequence). The CDR3 is made up of 14 amino acids. Trimming took 0 bases from V and 4 from J; bases not matched to a gene: 5. The CDR3 region has the DNA TGCAGTGCTAGAGATCGGGGGGTAGGAGAGACCCAGTACTTC. Its protein product is CSARDRGVGETQYF.

This clonotype was seen repeatedly, ten times or more. CDR3: CASSEAFTVSNQPQHF. The CDR3 nucleotides are TGTGCCAGCAGTGAAGCGTTCACAGTTAGCAATCAGCCCCAGCATTTT. The genes are TRBV6-1 and TRBJ1-5, with no clear D. This CDR3 is 16 amino acids long. The V end lost 0 bases, the J end lost 0 bases, and 9 bases lay between the germline ends. Germline V gives CDR1 MNHNS, CDR2 SASEGT.

This clonotype was seen at least ten times. V and J are TRBV5-1 and TRBJ2-7, with D perhaps TRBD1 (6 bases). The length of the CDR3 is 14 residues. The V gene lost 3 bases and the J gene lost 2 bases, with 12 bases spanning the gap. Germline CDR1 SGHRS, CDR2 YFSETQ. The chain's CDR3 is CASSSSRDTYEQYF. In DNA form, the CDR3 reads TGCGCCAGCAGCTCGTCCCGGGACACCTACGAGCAGTACTTC. Combining the CDR3 with reference TRBV5-1 and TRBJ2-7 gives the whole variable domain KAGVTQTPRYLIKTRGQQVTLSCSPISGHRSVSWYQQTPGQGLQFLFEYFSETQRNKGNFPGRFSGRQFSNSRSEMNVSTLELGDSALYLCASSSSRDTYEQYFGPGTRLTVT.

This clonotype appeared many times. The J gene is TRBJ2-1, the V gene TRBV6-2 or TRBV6-3; TRBD2 matches 10 bases. The CDR3 loop spans 16 amino acids. V shed 0 bases and J 8 bases; nucleotides not matched to a gene: 7. Germline V gives CDR1 MNHEY, CDR2 SVGEGT. The CDR3 DNA follows: TGTGCCAGCAGTTACTCCGGGACTAGCGTCGTCGATGAGCAGTTCTTC. Translating it yields CASSYSGTSVVDEQFF.

This clonotype was found many times. This chain uses TRBV24-1 with TRBJ2-7, with 10 bases matching TRBD2. Germline V lookup: CDR1 KGHDR, CDR2 SFDVKD. The V and J ends lost 1 base and 3 bases, in that order; junction bases with no gene match: 2. The CDR3 contains 15 residues. The CDR3 DNA follows: TGTGCCACCAGTGATTTTTCTAGCGGGAGCTACGAGCAGTACTTC. Translating it yields CATSDFSSGSYEQYF.

This clonotype was counted between two and nine times. The V call is TRBV6-1, the J call TRBJ2-7; D is uncertain. Germline CDR1 reads MNHNS; CDR2 reads SASEGT. This CDR3 is built from 14 residues. Trimming removed 2 bases from V and 2 bases from J, with 10 bases in between. The CDR3 sequence: CASSERGRTYEQYF. CDR3 DNA sequence: TGTGCCAGCAGTGAAAGAGGCAGAACCTACGAGCAGTACTTC.

In this sample, this clonotype turned up many times. The chain has TRBV20-1 and TRBJ2-5; no reliable D call. Germline V CDR1 and CDR2: DFQATT, SNEGSKA (reference sequence). This CDR3 has 13 amino acids. The V end was cut by 5 bases, the J end by 2 bases, with 12 bases between. CDR3 DNA: TGCAGTGCTCGGGCCGGACCGCAAGAGACCCAGTACTTC. Protein sequence: CSARAGPQETQYF.

This clonotype was recorded at least ten times. V usage is TRBV6-1 and J usage is TRBJ2-2; TRBD1 aligns across 7 bases. The ends lost 8 bases at V and 2 bases at J; junction bases unmatched: 2. Germline V gene data show CDR1 as MNHNS and CDR2 as SASEGT. This CDR3 is built from 13 residues. Here the CDR3 DNA reads TGTGCCAGCCAGGGGGATAACACCGGGGAGCTGTTTTTT. The encoded protein is CASQGDNTGELFF.

This clonotype was counted at least ten times. The chain carries TRBV7-6 and TRBJ2-5; perhaps D is TRBD1 or TRBD2 (5 bases each). Looked up from germline, CDR1 is SGHVS and CDR2 is FNYEAQ. Trimming stripped 5 bases from V and 4 bases from J, with 17 bases between. CDR3 length: 15 amino acids. CDR3 in DNA: TGTGCCAGCAGCCCTAGCCCGACAGCGGTAGAGACCCAGTACTTC. This translates into CASSPSPTAVETQYF.

This clonotype was counted ten times or more. This sequence joins TRBV19 and TRBJ1-1; D call uncertain. In germline, CDR1 is LNHDA, CDR2 SQIVND (reference sequence). There are 14 residues in the CDR3. The ends were cut back, 0 bases at V and 3 bases at J, with 8 bases in the middle. The CDR3, as DNA: TGTGCCAGTAGTATAGAAGGGAGTTACACTGAAGCTTTCTTT. Its protein is CASSIEGSYTEAFF.

This clonotype was counted ten times or more. The chain combines TRBV7-2 with TRBJ2-7; D unresolved. Germline CDR1 and CDR2: SGHTA and FQGNSA. The CDR3 contains 12 residues. V lost 1 base to trimming and J lost 4 bases, with 5 bases between them. The CDR3 here is CASSLVAYEQYF. The CDR3 DNA follows: TGTGCCAGCAGCTTAGTGGCGTACGAGCAGTACTTC.

This clonotype has a count of ten or more. V is TRBV12-3 or TRBV12-4 and J is TRBJ1-2; the D is unclear. The V and J ends lost 4 bases and 3 bases respectively, with 6 bases between them. This CDR3 spans 12 amino acids. This chain's CDR3 is CASSSPDYGYTF. The DNA for the CDR3 is TGTGCCAGCAGTTCACCAGACTATGGCTACACCTTC.

This clonotype was seen ten or more times. CDR3 coding DNA: TGTGCCAGCTACAGGATTAACTATGGCTACACCTTC. This translates into CASYRINYGYTF. The chain employs TRBV2 and TRBJ1-2; D is perhaps TRBD1 (5 bases). The CDR3 runs to 12 residues. Germline values: CDR1 SNHLY, CDR2 FYNNEI. V was cut by 8 bases and J by 1 base, with 8 bases left in between.

The V gene is TRBV3-1, the J gene TRBJ2-5; unclear D gene. With 4 bases removed from V and 2 bases from J, the gap between germline ends came to 8 bases. The CDR3 runs to 13 residues. Germline V gives CDR1 LGHDT, CDR2 YNNKEL (reference sequence). The CDR3 coding sequence is TGTGCCAGCAGCCTCGTTACTCAAGAGACCCAGTACTTC. This sequence encodes CASSLVTQETQYF.

This clonotype was detected ten times or more. The genes are TRBV7-2 and TRBJ2-2; weak D call: TRBD2 (6 bases). The CDR3 has 14 residues. Germline V gene data show CDR1 as SGHTA and CDR2 as FQGNSA. Trimming removed 5 bases at V and 6 bases at J, with 13 bases between. In DNA form, the CDR3 reads TGTGCCAGCAGCCAGGGTGGAGGGTCCGGGGAGCTGTTTTTT. It yields the protein CASSQGGGSGELFF.

This clonotype was counted ten times or more. The rearrangement joins TRBV9 to TRBJ1-2; 8 bases line up with TRBD1. Unmatched junction bases numbered 6, after V lost 3 bases and J lost 8 bases. Germline values: CDR1 SGDLS, CDR2 YYNGEE. There are 13 residues in the CDR3. Here the CDR3 reads CASSARPGGGYTF. The CDR3 coding sequence is TGTGCCAGCAGCGCCAGGCCAGGGGGCGGCTACACCTTC.